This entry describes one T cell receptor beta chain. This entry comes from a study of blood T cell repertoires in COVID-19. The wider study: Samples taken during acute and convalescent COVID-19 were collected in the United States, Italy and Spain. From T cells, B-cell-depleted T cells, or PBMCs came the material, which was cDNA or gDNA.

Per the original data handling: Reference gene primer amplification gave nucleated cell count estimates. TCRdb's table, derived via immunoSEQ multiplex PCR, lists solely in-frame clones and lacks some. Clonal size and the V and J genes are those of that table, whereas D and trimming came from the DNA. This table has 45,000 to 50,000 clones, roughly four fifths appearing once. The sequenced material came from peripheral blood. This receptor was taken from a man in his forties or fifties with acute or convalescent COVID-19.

The CDR3 loop is CASSKVPRVTGSYNSPLHF. For the CDR3, the DNA is TGTGCCAGCAGCAAAGTCCCCAGGGTGACAGGGTCCTATAATTCACCCCTCCACTTT. The chain uses TRBV21-1 and TRBJ1-6; the DNA was not compared with TRBD1, the D call given in the table. TRBV21-1 is classified as a pseudogene. The CDR3 is made up of 19 amino acids.